This T cell receptor beta chain was found in a study of shared T cell receptors in the human thymus. This CDR3 comprises 13 residues. Germline V lookup: CDR1 MNHEY, CDR2 SMNVEV (reference sequence). V was pared by 8 bases and J by 3 bases, with 13 bases between. The method was immunoSEQ multiplex PCR; TCRdb's version includes in-frame clones alone and lacks a portion of them. The data show 500,000 to 850,000 clones, 87% seen once. This sample also appeared in a second study, on human thymus T cells. That source adds: It was from resections taken during corrective heart surgery that the thymus tissue came.

V is TRBV27 and J is TRBJ2-5; TRBD2 might be the D (5 bases). The sequence was obtained from a boy younger than two with a congenital heart defect. The sample comprised thymocytes. The CDR3 bases are TGTGCCAGCTCCCCGCAGAGGGAAGAGACCCAGTACTTC. Translated, it gives CASSPQREETQYF.